This T cell receptor (beta chain) was captured in a study of CD8+ T cells in alopecia areata. RNA was isolated and reverse transcribed to cDNA, the sequencing template. Assay used: immunoSEQ multiplex PCR; TCRdb lists only in-frame clones, some missing. The data show 180,000 or so clones, 55% to 70% seen once. About this clone: Its antigen is not known.

The ends were cut back, 11 bases at V and 9 bases at J, with 23 bases in the middle. Per germline, CDR1 MNHEY and CDR2 SMNVEV (reference sequence). The CDR3 is 13 amino acids. The study's findings and limits: Many of the expanded lesional clones endured in scalp and blood while on tofacitinib. More clonal than normal scalp was lesional scalp, particularly alopecia totalis/universalis.

This sample's treatment: oral pan-JAK inhibitor, 5-10 mg twice daily. Sorting from PBMCs produced CD4+ and CD8+ T cells. The V gene is TRBV27, the J gene TRBJ2-7, with D tentatively TRBD1 (6 bases). The sequence was collected from a human donor with alopecia areata. The sequenced sample was CD4+ T cells sorted from blood, obtained at week 24, from a patient treated with tofacitinib. CDR3 sequence (DNA): TGTGCCTCCCGGGACACCCTATTCCGGGGGCAGTACTTC. As protein: CASRDTLFRGQYF.